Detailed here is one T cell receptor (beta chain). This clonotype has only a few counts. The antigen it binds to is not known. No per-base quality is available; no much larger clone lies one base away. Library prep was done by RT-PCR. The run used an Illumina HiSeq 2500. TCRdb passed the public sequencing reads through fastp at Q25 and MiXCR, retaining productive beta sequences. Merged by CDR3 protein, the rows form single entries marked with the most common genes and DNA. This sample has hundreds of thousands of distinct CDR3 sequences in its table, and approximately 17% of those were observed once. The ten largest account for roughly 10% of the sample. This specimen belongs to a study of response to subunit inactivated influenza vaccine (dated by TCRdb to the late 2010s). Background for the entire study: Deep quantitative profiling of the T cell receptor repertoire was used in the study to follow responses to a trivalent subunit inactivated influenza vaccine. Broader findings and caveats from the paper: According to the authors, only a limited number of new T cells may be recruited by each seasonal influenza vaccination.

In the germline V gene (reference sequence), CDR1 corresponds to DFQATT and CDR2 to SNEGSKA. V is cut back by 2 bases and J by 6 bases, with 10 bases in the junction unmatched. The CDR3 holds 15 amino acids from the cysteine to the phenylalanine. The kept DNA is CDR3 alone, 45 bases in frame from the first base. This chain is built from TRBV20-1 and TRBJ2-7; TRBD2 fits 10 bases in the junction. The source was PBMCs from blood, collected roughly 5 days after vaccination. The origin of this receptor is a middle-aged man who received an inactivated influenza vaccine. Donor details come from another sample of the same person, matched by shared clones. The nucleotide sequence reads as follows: TGCAGTGCTAGATCTTCAAGCGGGAGGGCCGGCGAGCAGTACTTC. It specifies CSARSSSGRAGEQYF.